The entry below gives a single T cell receptor (beta chain) sequence along with its context. V lost 6 bases and J 7 bases, leaving 19 bases between the germline ends. The CDR3 length is 15 residues. Germline V gene sequence: CDR1 SNHLY, CDR2 FYNNEI. This table comes from immunoSEQ multiplex PCR, and its TCRdb copy is limited to in-frame clones, with some not included. Among about 200,000 clones listed, around 83% were seen once. This entry is derived from a study of blood T cell repertoires in COVID-19. The source of this sequence is a woman aged 80 or older with acute or convalescent COVID-19. Sequencing was carried out using peripheral blood. J is TRBJ2-1 and V is TRBV2; D not resolved. The CDR3 region is CASRKEPQLPNEQFF. The CDR3 nucleotides read TGTGCCAGCAGGAAAGAACCACAACTACCAAATGAGCAGTTCTTC.